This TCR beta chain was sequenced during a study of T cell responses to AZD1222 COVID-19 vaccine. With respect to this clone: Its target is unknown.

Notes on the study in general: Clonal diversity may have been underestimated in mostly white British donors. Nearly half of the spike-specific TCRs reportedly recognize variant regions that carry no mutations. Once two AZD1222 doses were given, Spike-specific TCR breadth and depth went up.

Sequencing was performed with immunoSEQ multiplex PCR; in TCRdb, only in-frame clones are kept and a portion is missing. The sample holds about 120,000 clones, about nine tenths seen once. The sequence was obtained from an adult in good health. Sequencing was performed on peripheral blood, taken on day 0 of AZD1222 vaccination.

Here the CDR3 reads CASSQDAQGAGEQYF. In DNA form, the CDR3 reads TGCGCCAGCAGCCAGGACGCACAGGGGGCGGGGGAGCAGTACTTC. The chain employs TRBV4-1 and TRBJ2-7, with 9 bases lining up with TRBD1. Losses at the gene ends were 3 bases for V and 7 bases for J; bases not matched to a gene: 10. Germline lookup yields CDR1 MGHRA and CDR2 YSYEKL. The CDR3 runs to 15 residues.